Listed here are 5 T cell receptor beta chains from one sample, sequenced in a study of CD8+ T cells in alopecia areata. The authors extracted RNA and reverse transcribed it into cDNA as the sequencing template. Profiling relied on immunoSEQ multiplex PCR, and the TCRdb table lists in-frame clones only, not all of them. Of 130,000 to 150,000 clones listed, about 89% are singletons. The material sequenced was CD8+ T cells sorted from blood, taken at week 0. Source of these receptors: a human donor with alopecia areata.

The chain has TRBV7-6 and TRBJ1-5; D is possibly TRBD1 (5 bases). This CDR3 comprises 15 residues. V was trimmed by 0 bases and J by 3 bases, leaving 9 bases between them. Germline lookup yields CDR1 SGHVS and CDR2 FNYEAQ. The CDR3 sequence is CASSLAQGPNQPQHF. CDR3 nucleotides: TGTGCCAGCAGCTTAGCTCAGGGCCCCAATCAGCCCCAGCATTTT.

This clone was seen just once. The V gene is TRBV4-1, the J gene TRBJ2-1, with 12 bases matching TRBD2. Germline CDR1 MGHRA, CDR2 YSYEKL. This CDR3 contains 14 residues. Trimming at V came to 8 bases and at J to 7 bases, leaving 6 bases not matched to a gene. DNA for the CDR3: TGCGCCAGCCGGCTAGCGGGAGGGACGAATGAGCAGTTCTTC. This sequence encodes CASRLAGGTNEQFF.

As to this clone: Other DNA sequences in the sample encode the same CDR3. V and J are TRBV9 and TRBJ1-2; D uncertain. With 2 bases removed from V and 7 bases from J, the gap between germline ends came to 6 bases. CDR3 length equals 11 residues. Germline V CDR1 and CDR2: SGDLS, YYNGEE. CDR3 residues: CASSVDGGYTF. CDR3 bases: TGTGCCAGCAGCGTTGACGGTGGCTACACCTTC.

On this clone: A read error may account for a junction end that differs from germline. DNA of the CDR3: TGCAGCGCTGAAGAATCCGCTCGTGCAGATCATAACTATGGCTACACCTTC. Amino acids: CSAEESARADHNYGYTF. The chain couples TRBV29-1 to TRBJ1-2; D uncertain. The CDR3 runs to 17 residues. CDR1 and CDR2 (germline): SQVTM, ANQGSEA. Looking up the rest from reference TRBV29-1 and TRBJ1-2 gives the full variable domain: SAVISQKPSRDICQRGTSLTIQCQVDSQVTMMFWYRQQPGQSLTLIATANQGSEATYESGFVIDKFPISRPNLTFSTLTVSNMSPEDSSIYLCSAEESARADHNYGYTFGSGTRLTVV.

This chain joins TRBV4-1 and TRBJ2-1; TRBD1 aligns across 10 bases. The germline CDR1 and CDR2 sequences are MGHRA and YSYEKL. V was clipped by 3 bases and J by 7 bases; unmatched bases: 12. CDR3 length: 17 amino acids. CDR3 loop: CASSHLLDRGLGNEQFF. DNA for the CDR3: TGCGCCAGCAGCCACCTGCTAGACAGGGGGCTGGGGAATGAGCAGTTCTTC.